One sample yielded the 8 T cell receptor beta chains listed below, sequenced in a study of blood T cell repertoires in COVID-19. Sequencing was performed with immunoSEQ multiplex PCR; in TCRdb, only in-frame clones are kept and a portion is missing. The sample includes some 320,000 clones, about 89% seen only once; the top ten take approximately 8%. Sequenced: peripheral blood. These receptors originate from a woman between 50 and 59 years old who had recovered from COVID-19.

The chain is built from TRBV7-2 and TRBJ1-5; 8 positions agree with TRBD1. CDR3 length: 15 residues. V was clipped by 5 bases and J by 9 bases; unmatched bases: 12. CDR1 SGHTA and CDR2 FQGNSA come from the germline V gene. CDR3 sequence: CASSAQGADIGPQHF. The CDR3, as DNA: TGTGCCAGCAGCGCCCAGGGGGCCGACATAGGGCCCCAGCATTTT.

This chain links TRBV30 with TRBJ1-6, with a weak D call TRBD1 (6 bases). The CDR3 spans 13 residues. CDR1 and CDR2 (germline): GTSNPN, SVGIG (reference sequence). V was trimmed by 8 bases and J by 8 bases, leaving 16 bases between them. In DNA form, the CDR3 reads TGTGCCACCCAGGACAGTCTTTATTCACCCCTCCACTTT. This gives the protein CATQDSLYSPLHF.

This clone was detected once. V and J are TRBV11-2 and TRBJ2-7; the D gene is possibly TRBD1 (6 bases). CDR3 size: 16 residues. The V end was cut by 5 bases, the J end by 2 bases, with 19 bases between. Germline CDR1 reads SGHAT; CDR2 reads FQNNGV. The CDR3 DNA sequence: TGTGCCAGCAGCACCTTCTACAGGGTTATTCCCTACGAGCAGTACTTC. Translating it yields CASSTFYRVIPYEQYF.

V usage is TRBV7-2 and J usage is TRBJ2-3; the match to TRBD2 covers 13 bases. Trimming at V came to 1 base and at J to 1 base, leaving 2 bases not matched to a gene. The CDR3 has 17 amino acids. Germline V gene lookup returns CDR1 SGHTA and CDR2 FQGNSA. CDR3 protein: CASSLGTSGSGTDTQYF. The CDR3 bases are TGTGCCAGCAGCTTAGGGACTAGCGGGAGTGGCACAGATACGCAGTATTTT.

The gene calls are TRBV19 and TRBJ2-1; TRBD2 aligns across 7 bases. This CDR3 comprises 16 residues. The germline CDR1 and CDR2 sequences are LNHDA and SQIVND (reference sequence). V lost 0 bases and J lost 7; bases outside the gene matches: 9. The CDR3 nucleotides are TGTGCCAGTAGTATAGATATGGCGGGAGACACGAATGAGCAGTTCTTC. Translation: CASSIDMAGDTNEQFF.

The chain carries TRBV6-5 and TRBJ2-7, with TRBD2 identical over 7 bases. The CDR3 runs 16 residues. The germline gives CDR1 MNHEY, CDR2 SVGAGI. Unmatched junction bases numbered 8, after V lost 0 bases and J lost 3 bases. CDR3 nucleotide sequence: TGTGCCAGCAGTTACTCGGCTAGCGGCGAGTACTACGAGCAGTACTTC. It codes for CASSYSASGEYYEQYF.

The chain couples TRBV30 to TRBJ1-6, with no clear D. The CDR3 runs 12 residues. V was shortened by 1 base and J by 7 bases, with 5 bases between the two germline ends. Germline-derived CDR1 and CDR2 are GTSNPN and SVGIG (reference sequence). The chain's CDR3 is CAWSALNSPLHF. In DNA form, the CDR3 reads TGTGCCTGGAGTGCCCTAAATTCACCCCTCCACTTT.

This sequence joins TRBV5-1 and TRBJ1-1, with D hard to call. CDR3 length: 14 residues. From germline, CDR1 is SGHRS and CDR2 YFSETQ. Trimming left V 3 bases short and J 3 bases short, with 12 bases between. CDR3 amino acids: CASSSLGRDTEAFF. The CDR3 region has the DNA TGCGCCAGCAGCTCCCTAGGCAGAGACACTGAAGCTTTCTTT.